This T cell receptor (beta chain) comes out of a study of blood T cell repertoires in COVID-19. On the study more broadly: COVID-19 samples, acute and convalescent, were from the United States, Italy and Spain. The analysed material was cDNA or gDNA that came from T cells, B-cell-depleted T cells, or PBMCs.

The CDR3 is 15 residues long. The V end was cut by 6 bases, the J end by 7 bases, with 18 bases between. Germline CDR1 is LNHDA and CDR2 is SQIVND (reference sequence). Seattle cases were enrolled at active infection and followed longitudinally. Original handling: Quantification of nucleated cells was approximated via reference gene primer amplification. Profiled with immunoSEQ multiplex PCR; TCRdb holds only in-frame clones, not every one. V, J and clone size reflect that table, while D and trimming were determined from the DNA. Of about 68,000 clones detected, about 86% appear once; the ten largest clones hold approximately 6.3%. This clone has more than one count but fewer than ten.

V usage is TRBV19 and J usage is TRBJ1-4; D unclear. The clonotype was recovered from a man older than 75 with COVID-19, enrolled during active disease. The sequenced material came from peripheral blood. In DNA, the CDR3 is TGTGCCAGTAGCGGCGTAGGAGGCGGTGGTGAAAAACTGTTTTTT. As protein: CASSGVGGGGEKLFF.